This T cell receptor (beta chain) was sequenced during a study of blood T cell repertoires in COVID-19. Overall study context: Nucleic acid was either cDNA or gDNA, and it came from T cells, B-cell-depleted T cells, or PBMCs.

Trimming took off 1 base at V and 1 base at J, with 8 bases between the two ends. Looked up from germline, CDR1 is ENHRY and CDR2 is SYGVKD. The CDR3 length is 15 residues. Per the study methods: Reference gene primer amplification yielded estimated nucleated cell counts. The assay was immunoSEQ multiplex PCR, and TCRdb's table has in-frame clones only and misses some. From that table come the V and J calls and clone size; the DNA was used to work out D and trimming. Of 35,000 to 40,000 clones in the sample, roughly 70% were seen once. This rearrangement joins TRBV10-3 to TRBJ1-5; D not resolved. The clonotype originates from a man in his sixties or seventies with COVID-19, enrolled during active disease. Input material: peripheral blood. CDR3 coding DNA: TGTGCCATCAGTGAGTTCGTGGGCAGCAATCAGCCCCAGCATTTT. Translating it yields CAISEFVGSNQPQHF.